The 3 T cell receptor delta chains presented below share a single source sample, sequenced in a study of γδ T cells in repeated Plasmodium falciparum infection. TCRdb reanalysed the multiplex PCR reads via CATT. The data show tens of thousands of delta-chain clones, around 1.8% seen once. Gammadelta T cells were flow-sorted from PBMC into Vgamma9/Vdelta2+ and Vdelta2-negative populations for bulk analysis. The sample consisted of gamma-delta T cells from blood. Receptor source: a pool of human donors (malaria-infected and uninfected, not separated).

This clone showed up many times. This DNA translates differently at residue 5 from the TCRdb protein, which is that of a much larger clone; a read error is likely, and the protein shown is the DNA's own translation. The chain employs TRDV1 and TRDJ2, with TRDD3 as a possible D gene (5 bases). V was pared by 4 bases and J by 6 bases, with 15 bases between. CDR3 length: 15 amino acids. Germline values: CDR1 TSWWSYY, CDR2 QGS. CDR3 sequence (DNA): TGTGCTCTTGGGGCCCCGCCCCGGATAGCAGCACAACTCTTCTTT. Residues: CALGAPPRIAAQLFF.

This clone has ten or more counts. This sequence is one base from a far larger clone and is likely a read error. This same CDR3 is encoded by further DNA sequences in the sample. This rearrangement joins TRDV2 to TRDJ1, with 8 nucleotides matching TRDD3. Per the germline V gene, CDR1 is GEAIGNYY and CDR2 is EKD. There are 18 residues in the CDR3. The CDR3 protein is CACDTELFPLGDTDKLIF. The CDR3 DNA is TGTGCCTGTGACACCGAACTCTTTCCCCTGGGGGACACCGACAAACTCATCTTT.

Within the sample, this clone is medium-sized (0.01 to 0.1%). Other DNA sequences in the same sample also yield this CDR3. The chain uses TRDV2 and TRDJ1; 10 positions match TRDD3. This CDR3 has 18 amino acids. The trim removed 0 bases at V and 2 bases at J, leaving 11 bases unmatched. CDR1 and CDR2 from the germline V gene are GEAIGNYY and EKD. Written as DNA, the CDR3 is TGTGCCTGTGACACCGTTACGGCTGGGGGATATGGAACCGATAAACTCATCTTT. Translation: CACDTVTAGGYGTDKLIF.